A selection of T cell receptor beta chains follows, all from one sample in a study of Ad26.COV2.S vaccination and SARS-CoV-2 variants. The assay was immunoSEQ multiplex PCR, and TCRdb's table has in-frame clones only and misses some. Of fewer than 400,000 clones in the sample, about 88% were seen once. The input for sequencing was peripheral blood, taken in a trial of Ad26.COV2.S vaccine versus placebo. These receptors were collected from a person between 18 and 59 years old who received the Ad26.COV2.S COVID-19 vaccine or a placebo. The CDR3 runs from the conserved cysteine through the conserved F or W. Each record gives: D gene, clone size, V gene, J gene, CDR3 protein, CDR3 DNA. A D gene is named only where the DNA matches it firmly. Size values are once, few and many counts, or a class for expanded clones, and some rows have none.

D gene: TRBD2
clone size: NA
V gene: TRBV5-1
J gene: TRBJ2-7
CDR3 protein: CASSLDTGRNEQYF
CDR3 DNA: TGCGCCAGCAGCTTGGATACCGGGAGGAACGAGCAGTACTTC

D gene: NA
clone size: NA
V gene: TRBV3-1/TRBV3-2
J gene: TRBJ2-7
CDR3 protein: CASSQVAGALGEQYF
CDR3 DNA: TGTGCCAGCAGCCAAGTTGCGGGGGCCCTCGGCGAGCAGTACTTC

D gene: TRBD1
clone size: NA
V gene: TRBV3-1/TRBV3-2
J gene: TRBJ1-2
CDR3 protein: CASSQAQGAAGYTF
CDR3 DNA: TGTGCCAGCAGCCAAGCTCAGGGGGCGGCAGGCTACACCTTC

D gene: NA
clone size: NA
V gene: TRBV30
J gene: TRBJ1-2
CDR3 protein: CAWRKTEFGYGYTF
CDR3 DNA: TGTGCCTGGAGGAAGACAGAATTTGGGTATGGCTACACCTTC

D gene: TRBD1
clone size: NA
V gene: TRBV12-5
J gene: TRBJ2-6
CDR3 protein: CASGLVLTGGGANVLTF
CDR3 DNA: TGTGCTAGTGGTTTGGTATTAACAGGGGGTGGGGCCAACGTCCTGACTTTC

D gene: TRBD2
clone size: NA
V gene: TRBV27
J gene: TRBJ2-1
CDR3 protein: CASSWGLAAINEQFF
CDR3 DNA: TGTGCCAGCAGTTGGGGACTAGCGGCTATAAATGAGCAGTTCTTC

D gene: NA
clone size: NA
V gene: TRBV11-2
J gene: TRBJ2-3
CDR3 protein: CASSWGRREKTDTQYF
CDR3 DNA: TGTGCCAGCAGCTGGGGGCGGCGGGAGAAGACAGATACGCAGTATTTT

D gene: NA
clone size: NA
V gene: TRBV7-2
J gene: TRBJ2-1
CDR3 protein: CASSTGQSGEQFF
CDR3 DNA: TGTGCCAGCAGCACAGGACAGTCAGGTGAGCAGTTCTTC

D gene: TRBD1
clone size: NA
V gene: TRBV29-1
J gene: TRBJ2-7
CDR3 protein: CSVYRQGTYEQYF
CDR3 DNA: TGCAGCGTTTACAGACAGGGTACGTACGAGCAGTACTTC

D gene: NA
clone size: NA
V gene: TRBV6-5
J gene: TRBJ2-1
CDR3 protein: CASKASADNEQFF
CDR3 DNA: TGTGCCAGCAAGGCGAGCGCTGACAATGAGCAGTTCTTC

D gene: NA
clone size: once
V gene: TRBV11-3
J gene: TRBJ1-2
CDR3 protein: CASSLGQFNYGYTF
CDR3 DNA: TGTGCCAGCAGCCTCGGACAGTTTAACTATGGCTACACCTTC

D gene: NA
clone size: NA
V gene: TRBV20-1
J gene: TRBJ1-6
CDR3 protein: CSAPYYGTLHF
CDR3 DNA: TGCAGTGCTCCATATTATGGGACCCTCCACTTT

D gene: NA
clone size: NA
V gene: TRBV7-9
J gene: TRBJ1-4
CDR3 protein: CASSLAGSVEKLFF
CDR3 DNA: TGTGCCAGCAGCTTAGCAGGGTCGGTCGAAAAACTGTTTTTT

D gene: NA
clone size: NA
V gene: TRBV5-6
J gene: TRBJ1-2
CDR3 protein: CASSPNRNYGYTF
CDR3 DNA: TGTGCCAGCAGCCCCAACAGAAACTATGGCTACACCTTC

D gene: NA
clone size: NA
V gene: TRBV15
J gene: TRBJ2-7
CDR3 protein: CATSRVGDEQYF
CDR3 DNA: TGTGCCACCAGCAGAGTGGGGGACGAGCAGTACTTC

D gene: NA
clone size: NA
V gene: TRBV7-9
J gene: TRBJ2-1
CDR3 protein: CASSLGLHNEQFF
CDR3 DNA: TGTGCCAGCAGCTTAGGACTGCACAATGAGCAGTTCTTC

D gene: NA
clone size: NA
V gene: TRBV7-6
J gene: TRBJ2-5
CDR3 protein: CASSLSPRGDETQYF
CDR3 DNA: TGTGCCAGCAGCTTAAGCCCCAGGGGTGATGAGACCCAGTACTTC

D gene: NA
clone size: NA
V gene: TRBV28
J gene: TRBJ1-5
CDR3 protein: CASSFPQSNSNQPQHF
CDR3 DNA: TGTGCCAGCAGTTTTCCCCAGTCAAATAGCAATCAGCCCCAGCATTTT

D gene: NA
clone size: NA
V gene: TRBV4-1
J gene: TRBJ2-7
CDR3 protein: CASSQDSWAGDYEQYF
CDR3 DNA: TGCGCCAGCAGCCAAGATTCGTGGGCAGGGGACTACGAGCAGTACTTC

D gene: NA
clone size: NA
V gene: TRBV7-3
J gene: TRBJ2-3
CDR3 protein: CASSFGTDTQYF
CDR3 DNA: TGTGCCAGCAGCTTCGGCACAGATACGCAGTATTTT

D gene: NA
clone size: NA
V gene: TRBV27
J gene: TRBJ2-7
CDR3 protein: CASSFTVRNEQYF
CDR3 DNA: TGTGCCAGCAGTTTTACGGTGAGGAACGAGCAGTACTTC

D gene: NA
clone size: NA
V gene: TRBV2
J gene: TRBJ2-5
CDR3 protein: CATRDQSEETQYF
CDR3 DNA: TGTGCCACCCGGGACCAGTCAGAGGAGACCCAGTACTTC

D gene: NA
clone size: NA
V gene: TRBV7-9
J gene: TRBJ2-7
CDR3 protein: CASSSPGIHEQYF
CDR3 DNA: TGTGCCAGCAGCTCCCCAGGGATCCACGAGCAGTACTTC

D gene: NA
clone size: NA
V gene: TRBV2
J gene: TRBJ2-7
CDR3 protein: CASRTENSYEQYF
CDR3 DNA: TGTGCCAGCAGGACAGAGAACTCCTACGAGCAGTACTTC

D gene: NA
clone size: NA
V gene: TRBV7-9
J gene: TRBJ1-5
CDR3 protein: CASSLGWQPDSNQPQHF
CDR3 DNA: TGTGCCAGCAGCTTAGGTTGGCAACCCGATAGCAATCAGCCCCAGCATTTT

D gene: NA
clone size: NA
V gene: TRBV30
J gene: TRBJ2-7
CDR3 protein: CAWTSGAPDEQYF
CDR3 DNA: TGTGCCTGGACTTCAGGGGCGCCGGACGAGCAGTACTTC

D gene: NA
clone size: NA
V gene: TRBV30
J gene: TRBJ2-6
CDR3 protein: CAWSVGGHGVRGSGANVLTF
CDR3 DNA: TGTGCCTGGAGTGTAGGAGGCCATGGGGTAAGGGGCTCTGGGGCCAACGTCCTGACTTTC

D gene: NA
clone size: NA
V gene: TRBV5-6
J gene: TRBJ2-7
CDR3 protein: CASSLYGGLRSYEQYF
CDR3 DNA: TGTGCCAGCAGCTTGTACGGCGGCCTCCGCTCCTACGAGCAGTACTTC

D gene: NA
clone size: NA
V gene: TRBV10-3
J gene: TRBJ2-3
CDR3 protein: CAISRLGVTDTQYF
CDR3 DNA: TGTGCCATCAGTCGATTGGGGGTCACAGATACGCAGTATTTT

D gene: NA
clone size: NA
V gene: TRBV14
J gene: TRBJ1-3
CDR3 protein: CASSDPGKASGNTIYF
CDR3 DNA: TGTGCCAGCAGCGACCCCGGTAAGGCTTCGGGAAACACCATATATTTT

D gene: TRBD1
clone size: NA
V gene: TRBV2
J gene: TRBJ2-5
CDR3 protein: CATEDRGGQETQYF
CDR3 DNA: TGTGCCACCGAGGACAGGGGCGGACAAGAGACCCAGTACTTC

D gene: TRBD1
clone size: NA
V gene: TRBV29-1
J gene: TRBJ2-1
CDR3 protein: CSVDPPVGTGGRSSYNEQFF
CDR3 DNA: TGCAGCGTTGACCCCCCGGTTGGGACAGGGGGCCGAAGCTCCTACAATGAGCAGTTCTTC

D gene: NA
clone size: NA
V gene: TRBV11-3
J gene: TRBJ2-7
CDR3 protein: CASSLVRGTYEQYF
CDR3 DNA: TGTGCCAGCAGCTTAGTTCGAGGGACCTACGAGCAGTACTTC

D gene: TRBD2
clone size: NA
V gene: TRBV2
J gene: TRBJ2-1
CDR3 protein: CASGPRGGFYNEQFF
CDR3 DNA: TGTGCCAGTGGCCCGCGGGGGGGGTTCTACAATGAGCAGTTCTTC

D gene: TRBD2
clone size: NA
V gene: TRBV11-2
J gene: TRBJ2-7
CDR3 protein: CASSPGRTSVTYEQYF
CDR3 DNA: TGTGCCAGCAGCCCAGGGCGGACTAGCGTTACCTACGAGCAGTACTTC

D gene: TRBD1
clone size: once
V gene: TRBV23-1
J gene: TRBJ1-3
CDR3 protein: CASNPETGANSGNTIYF
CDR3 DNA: TGCGCCAGCAACCCTGAGACAGGGGCGAACTCTGGAAACACCATATATTTT

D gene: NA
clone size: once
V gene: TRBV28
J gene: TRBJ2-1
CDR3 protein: CASSETGLSYNEQFF
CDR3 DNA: TGTGCCAGCAGTGAAACAGGCCTCTCCTACAATGAGCAGTTCTTC

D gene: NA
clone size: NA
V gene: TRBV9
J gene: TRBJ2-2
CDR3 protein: CASTRANTGELFF
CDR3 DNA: TGTGCCAGCACTCGAGCGAACACCGGGGAGCTGTTTTTT

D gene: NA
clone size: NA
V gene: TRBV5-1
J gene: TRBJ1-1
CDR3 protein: CASSRTVGAVNTEAFF
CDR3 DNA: TGCGCCAGCAGCCGAACGGTAGGGGCCGTAAACACTGAAGCTTTCTTT

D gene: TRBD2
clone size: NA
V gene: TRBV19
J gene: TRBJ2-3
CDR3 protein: CATGGRALSTDTQYF
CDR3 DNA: TGTGCCACGGGCGGGAGGGCCCTATCCACAGATACGCAGTATTTT

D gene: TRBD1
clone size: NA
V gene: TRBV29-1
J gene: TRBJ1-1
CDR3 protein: CSVEEGDRGLAFF
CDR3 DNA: TGCAGCGTTGAAGAGGGAGACAGGGGGTTAGCTTTCTTT

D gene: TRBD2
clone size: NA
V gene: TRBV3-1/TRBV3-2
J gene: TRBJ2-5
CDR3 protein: CASSQEPGGQETQYF
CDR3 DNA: TGTGCCAGCAGCCAAGAGCCGGGGGGACAAGAGACCCAGTACTTC